These 21 T cell receptor beta chains originate from one sample sequenced in a study of T cell changes during pregnancy in multiple sclerosis. The repertoire was sequenced with immunoSEQ multiplex PCR; TCRdb's copy has only in-frame clones and lacks some. The sample records 60,000 to 65,000 clones, 92% being singletons. Specimen: peripheral blood, collected in the second trimester of pregnancy. The source is a female donor in good health, enrolled as a control in a pregnancy study.

The V and J genes are TRBV2 and TRBJ1-2, with D maybe TRBD1 (5 bases). Trimming shortened V by 5 bases and J by 3 bases, and 10 bases separated the two germline ends. The CDR3 sequence is 13 residues long. Germline V lookup: CDR1 SNHLY, CDR2 FYNNEI. CDR3 bases: TGTGCCAGCAGTTCGGGGGGTCACTATGGCTACACCTTC. Translating gives CASSSGGHYGYTF.

The chain links TRBV28 to TRBJ2-7, with 7 nucleotides matching TRBD2. The V gene's germline CDR1 is MDHEN and CDR2 SYDVKM. The CDR3 spans 15 residues. V gave up 6 bases and J gave up 3 bases; unmatched junction bases: 11. The CDR3 reads CASSERRDYYYEQYF. The CDR3 bases are TGTGCCAGCAGCGAGAGACGGGACTACTACTACGAGCAGTACTTC. The full variable domain, its missing parts supplied by reference TRBV28 and TRBJ2-7, is DVKVTQSSRYLVKRTGEKVFLECVQDMDHENMFWYRQDPGLGLRLIYFSYDVKMKEKGDIPEGYSVSREKKERFSLILESASTNQTSMYLCASSERRDYYYEQYFGPGTRLTVT.

V and J are TRBV5-5 and TRBJ1-5; D might be TRBD1 (6 bases). CDR1 is SGHKS, CDR2 YYEKEE, per germline (reference sequence). This CDR3 is 14 amino acids long. V was shortened by 3 bases and J by 0 bases, with 7 bases between the two germline ends. CDR3 region: CASSSRGSNQPQHF. DNA for the CDR3: TGTGCCAGCAGCTCCAGGGGTAGCAATCAGCCCCAGCATTTT.

The rearrangement links TRBV10-3 to TRBJ2-1, with D maybe TRBD2 (6 bases). The V gene lost 3 bases and the J gene lost 6 bases, with 15 bases spanning the gap. Germline V gene data show CDR1 as ENHRY and CDR2 as SYGVKD. CDR3 length: 15 residues. The CDR3 DNA reads as TGTGCCATCAGTGAATCCGGGAGTATCGGCAATGAGCAGTTCTTC. It is translated as CAISESGSIGNEQFF.

The chain uses TRBV7-9 and TRBJ2-4, with 12 bases aligning to TRBD1. V shed 5 bases and J 2 bases; nucleotides not matched to a gene: 10. This CDR3 comprises 18 residues. Germline-derived CDR1 and CDR2 are SEHNR and FQNEAQ (reference sequence). The CDR3 coding sequence is TGTGCCAGCAGCGAACCCGGGACAGGGGGCGCGCCCAAAAACATTCAGTACTTC. Protein: CASSEPGTGGAPKNIQYF.

This chain joins TRBV7-2 and TRBJ1-5, with D perhaps TRBD1 (6 bases). The CDR3 runs 16 residues. CDR1 is SGHTA and CDR2 is FQGNSA in the germline V gene. V was pared by 1 base and J by 2 bases, with 12 bases between. CDR3: CASSLGTAGGNQPQHF. Here the CDR3 DNA reads TGTGCCAGCAGCTTAGGGACAGCCGGGGGCAATCAGCCCCAGCATTTT.

The chain links TRBV9 to TRBJ2-2, with 8 bases fitting TRBD1. This CDR3 region has 17 residues. Germline loops: CDR1 SGDLS, CDR2 YYNGEE. V lost 0 bases to trimming and J lost 7 bases; unmatched junction nucleotides: 11. Here the CDR3 DNA reads TGTGCCAGCAGCGTAGAGCTGAGACCACAGGGGGGCGGGGAGCTGTTTTTT. The encoded protein is CASSVELRPQGGGELFF.

V is TRBV6-1 and J is TRBJ2-7; 7 positions agree with TRBD1. Germline-derived CDR1 and CDR2 are MNHNS and SASEGT. The ends lost 6 bases at V and 4 bases at J; junction bases unmatched: 0. The CDR3 is made up of 11 amino acids. CDR3 in amino acids: CASRQGYEQYF. Written as DNA, the CDR3 is TGTGCCAGCAGACAGGGGTACGAGCAGTACTTC.

The CDR3 sequence is CASSSTGTSDEQYF. In nucleotides, the CDR3 is TGTGCCAGCAGCTCCACCGGGACTAGTGATGAGCAGTACTTC. The chain uses TRBV7-2 and TRBJ2-7; 8 bases match TRBD2. The germline gives CDR1 SGHTA, CDR2 FQGNSA. The V segment lost 4 bases and the J segment 7 bases; nucleotides outside the gene matches: 9. The CDR3 extends over 14 amino acids.

The chain recombines TRBV11-1 with TRBJ2-2; no reliable D call. CDR1 is SGHAT and CDR2 is FQDESV in the germline V gene (reference sequence). CDR3 length: 13 amino acids. V was clipped by 6 bases and J by 6 bases, with 11 bases between them. The CDR3: CASSSPRSGELFF. The CDR3 DNA reads TGTGCCAGCAGTAGTCCCCGGTCCGGGGAGCTGTTTTTT.

The CDR3 is CASSRLTGYTGELFF. DNA for the CDR3: TGTGCCAGCAGCCGGCTGACAGGGTACACCGGGGAGCTGTTTTTT. The chain combines TRBV11-2 with TRBJ2-2, with 7 bases aligning to TRBD1. The germline CDR1 and CDR2 sequences are SGHAT and FQNNGV. This CDR3 contains 15 residues. J gave up 3 bases and V 5 bases, and 6 bases lay outside the gene matches.

The chain combines TRBV5-1 with TRBJ2-1; 12 nucleotides match TRBD2. J gave up 6 bases and V 4 bases, and 5 bases lay outside the gene matches. Germline values: CDR1 SGHRS, CDR2 YFSETQ. This CDR3 spans 15 amino acids. The DNA of the CDR3 is TGCGCCAGCAGCCCTGGACTAGCGGGGAGCAATGAGCAGTTCTTC. It is translated as CASSPGLAGSNEQFF.

J is TRBJ2-7 and V is TRBV14, with D possibly being TRBD2 (5 bases). Germline CDR1 is SGHDN and CDR2 is FVKESK. Trimming pared 1 base from V and 7 bases from J, leaving 11 bases between. The CDR3 contains 13 residues. In nucleotides, the CDR3 is TGTGCCAGCAGCCAAGTCGACGGACTGGAGCAGTACTTC. Amino acid sequence: CASSQVDGLEQYF.

This chain links TRBV5-1 with TRBJ2-1; 12 bases are shared with TRBD2. Germline V gene data show CDR1 as SGHRS and CDR2 as YFSETQ. The junction had 4 bases not matched to a gene; V was cut back by 5 bases and J by 10 bases. The CDR3 extends over 13 amino acids. The CDR3: CASRLAGGEEQFF. The CDR3 DNA follows: TGCGCCAGCAGACTAGCGGGAGGAGAAGAGCAGTTCTTC.

This clone was seen once. This chain joins TRBV4-3 and TRBJ2-1, with 10 bases identical to TRBD2. The V and J ends lost 4 bases and 4 bases, in that order; junction bases with no gene match: 7. CDR1 is LGHNA and CDR2 is YSLEER in the germline V gene. The CDR3 totals 16 residues. The CDR3 spells CASSPILAGDYNEQFF. The DNA for the CDR3 is TGCGCCAGCAGCCCAATCCTAGCGGGGGATTACAATGAGCAGTTCTTC.

CDR3 in amino acids: CASRSPRTAFSGNTIYF. The DNA of the CDR3 is TGTGCCAGCAGATCACCTCGGACAGCCTTCTCTGGAAACACCATATATTTT. This chain uses TRBV28 with TRBJ1-3; possible D gene TRBD1, 6 bases. The length of the CDR3 is 17 residues. The V end lost 6 bases, the J end lost 0 bases, and 18 bases lay between the germline ends. CDR1 is MDHEN, CDR2 SYDVKM, per germline.

This chain joins TRBV7-9 and TRBJ2-7; D remains ambiguous. Germline loops: CDR1 SEHNR, CDR2 FQNEAQ (reference sequence). This CDR3 is 12 amino acids long. V was clipped by 2 bases and J by 2 bases, with 4 bases between them. The CDR3 protein is CASSLTPYEQYF. In nucleotides, the CDR3 is TGTGCCAGCAGCTTAACTCCCTACGAGCAGTACTTC.

The V and J genes are TRBV19 and TRBJ2-3, with D tentatively TRBD2 (6 bases). The V end lost 2 bases, the J end lost 4 bases, and 10 bases lay between the germline ends. Germline CDR1 reads LNHDA; CDR2 reads SQIVND (reference sequence). CDR3 length equals 14 residues. CDR3 in DNA: TGTGCCAGTAGTATATCGGGGGTGGCAGATACGCAGTATTTT. This translates into CASSISGVADTQYF. The whole variable domain, remainder taken from reference TRBV19 and TRBJ2-3, is DGGITQSPKYLFRKEGQNVTLSCEQNLNHDAMYWYRQDPGQGLRLIYYSQIVNDFQKGDIAEGYSVSREKKESFPLTVTSAQKNPTAFYLCASSISGVADTQYFGPGTRLTVL.

The chain couples TRBV28 to TRBJ1-1; possibly TRBD1 for D (5 bases). Trimming took off 8 bases at V and 5 bases at J, with 15 bases between the two ends. CDR1 is MDHEN and CDR2 is SYDVKM in the germline V gene. The CDR3 loop spans 13 amino acids. The CDR3 spells CASQGLRETEAFF. The DNA of the CDR3 is TGTGCCAGCCAGGGTCTAAGGGAAACTGAAGCTTTCTTT.

This chain connects TRBV10-2 to TRBJ1-3; D perhaps matches TRBD1 (6 bases). The CDR3 length is 17 residues. V was shortened by 9 bases and J by 1 base, with 22 bases between the two germline ends. Germline CDR1 and CDR2: WSHSY and SAAADI. The CDR3 DNA follows: TGCGCCAGTGGAGGAGCGGACAGCTCCAAATCTGGAAACACCATATATTTT. This encodes CASGGADSSKSGNTIYF.

The V and J genes are TRBV15 and TRBJ1-2; TRBD1 might be the D (5 bases). Trimming cost V 0 bases and J 0 bases, with 8 bases left between them. CDR1 and CDR2 (germline): LNHNV, YYDKDF (reference sequence). The CDR3 has 15 residues. CDR3 coding DNA: TGTGCCACCAGCAGAGATGGAGGGGCTAACTATGGCTACACCTTC. It codes for CATSRDGGANYGYTF.